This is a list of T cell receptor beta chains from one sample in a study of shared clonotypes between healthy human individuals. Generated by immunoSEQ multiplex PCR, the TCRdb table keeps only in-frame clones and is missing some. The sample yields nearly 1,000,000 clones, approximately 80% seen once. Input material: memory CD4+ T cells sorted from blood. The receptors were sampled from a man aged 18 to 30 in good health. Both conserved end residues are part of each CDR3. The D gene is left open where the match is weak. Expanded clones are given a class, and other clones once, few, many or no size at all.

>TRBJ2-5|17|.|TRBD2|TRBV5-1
TGCGCCAGCAGCTCGTCCGGGACTAGCGGGATCGGAGAGACCCAGTACTTC
CASSSSGTSGIGETQYF
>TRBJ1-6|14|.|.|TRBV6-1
TGTGCCAGCAGCTCGCTGGGGACGGGTTCACCCCTCCACTTT
CASSSLGTGSPLHF
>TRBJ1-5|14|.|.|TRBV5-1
TGCGCCAGCAGCTTGGACGGGACAAATCAGCCCCAGCATTTT
CASSLDGTNQPQHF
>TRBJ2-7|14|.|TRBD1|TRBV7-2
TGTGCCAGCAGCTTAGGGACAGGCCCCTACGAGCAGTACTTC
CASSLGTGPYEQYF
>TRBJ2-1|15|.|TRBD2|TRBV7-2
TGTGCCAGCAGCTTAGGGTCTAGCGGGAGTGGTGAGCAGTTCTTC
CASSLGSSGSGEQFF
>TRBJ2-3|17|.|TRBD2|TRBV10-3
TGTGCCATCAGTATGGGACTAGCGGGGGGACTCACAGATACGCAGTATTTT
CAISMGLAGGLTDTQYF
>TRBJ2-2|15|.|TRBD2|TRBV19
TGTGCCAGTACTGCCGGGACTAATAGTGCCGGGGAGCTGTTTTTT
CASTAGTNSAGELFF
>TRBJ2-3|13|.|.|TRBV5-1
TGCGCCAGCAGCTTGGCGTTGGGGAATACGCAGTATTTT
CASSLALGNTQYF
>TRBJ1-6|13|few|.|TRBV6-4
TGTGCCAGCAGTGAACAGAATAATTCACCCCTCCACTTT
CASSEQNNSPLHF
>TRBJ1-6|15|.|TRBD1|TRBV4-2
TGTGCCAGCAGCCAAGAGGGACAGGGGAATTCACCCCTCCACTTT
CASSQEGQGNSPLHF
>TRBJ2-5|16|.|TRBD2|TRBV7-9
TGTGCCAGCAGCCCCAGAGGCAGGGAGGGAAAGGAGACCCAGTACTTC
CASSPRGREGKETQYF
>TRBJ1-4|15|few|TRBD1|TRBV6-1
TGTGCCAGCATTAAGACAGGGGCTCGTAATGAAAAACTGTTTTTT
CASIKTGARNEKLFF
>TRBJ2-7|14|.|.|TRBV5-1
TGCGCCAGCAGCTTTCCGGAGGGCAGCTACGAGCAGTACTTC
CASSFPEGSYEQYF
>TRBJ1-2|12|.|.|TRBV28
TGTGCCAGCAGTTTACAAGGGCGCGGCTACACCTTC
CASSLQGRGYTF
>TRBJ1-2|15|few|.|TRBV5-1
TGCGCCAGCAGCGCCAACGCGGGGGATGGCTATGGCTACACCTTC
CASSANAGDGYGYTF
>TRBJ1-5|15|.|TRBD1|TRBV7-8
TGTGCCAGCAGCTTTGCGGGACAGGGGAATCAGCCCCAGCATTTT
CASSFAGQGNQPQHF
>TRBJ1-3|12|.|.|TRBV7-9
TGTGCCAGCAGCTCGACAGGAAACACCATATATTTT
CASSSTGNTIYF
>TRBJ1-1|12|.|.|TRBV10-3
TGTGCCATCCGGGAGACCGGCACTGAAGCTTTCTTT
CAIRETGTEAFF
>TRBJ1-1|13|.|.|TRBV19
TGTGCCAGTAGAGGTCAGTTGAACACTGAAGCTTTCTTT
CASRGQLNTEAFF
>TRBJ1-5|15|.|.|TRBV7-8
TGTGCCAGCAGCTTAGAGATAGTGGGCAATCAGCCCCAGCATTTT
CASSLEIVGNQPQHF
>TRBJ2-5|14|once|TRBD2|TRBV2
TGTGCCAGCAAAATAGCGGGACTCCTAGAGACCCAGTACTTC
CASKIAGLLETQYF
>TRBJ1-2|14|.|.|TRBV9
TGTGCCAGCAGCGCCGACCGGGGGGACTATGGCTACACCTTC
CASSADRGDYGYTF
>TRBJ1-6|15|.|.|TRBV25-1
TGTGCCAGCAGTGAATTTTCTGGGGGACGGTCACCCCTCCACTTT
CASSEFSGGRSPLHF
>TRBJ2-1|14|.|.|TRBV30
TGTGCCTCCTTCAAGACCAGCTCCTACAATGAGCAGTTCTTC
CASFKTSSYNEQFF
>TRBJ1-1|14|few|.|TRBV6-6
TGTGCCAGCAGCCCAGGGGTTTGGGGAACTGAAGCTTTCTTT
CASSPGVWGTEAFF
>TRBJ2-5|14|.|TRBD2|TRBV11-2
TGTGCCAGCAGCTCCCTGGGGGGGGAAGAGACCCAGTACTTC
CASSSLGGEETQYF
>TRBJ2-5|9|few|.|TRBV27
TGTGCCAACCAAGAGACCCAGTACTTC
CANQETQYF
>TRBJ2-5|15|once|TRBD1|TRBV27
TGTGCCAGCAGTTTCGGCGGCAGGGGGCAAGAGACCCAGTACTTC
CASSFGGRGQETQYF
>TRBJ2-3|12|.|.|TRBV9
TGTGCCAGCAGCGTAGACAGGGATACGCAGTATTTT
CASSVDRDTQYF
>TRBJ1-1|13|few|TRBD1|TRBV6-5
TGTGCCAGCAGTCCCGGTTGGGACAGGGAAGCTTTCTTT
CASSPGWDREAFF
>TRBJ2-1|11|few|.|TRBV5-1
TGCGCCAGCAGGGTAGTGGATGAGCAGTTCTTC
CASRVVDEQFF
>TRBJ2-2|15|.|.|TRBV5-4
TGTGCCAGCAGCTTGAGGGGGACTCAGCCCGGGGAGCTGTTTTTT
CASSLRGTQPGELFF
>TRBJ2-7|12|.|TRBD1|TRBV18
TGTGCCAGCTCATTCGACAGGGCCGAGCAGTACTTC
CASSFDRAEQYF
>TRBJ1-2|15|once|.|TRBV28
TGTGCCAGCACCGTAGGGCAGGACCGGGGGTATGGCTACACCTTC
CASTVGQDRGYGYTF
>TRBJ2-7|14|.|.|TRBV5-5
TGTGCCAGCAGCCCAGGCCCGAGTATTGGCGAGCAGTACTTC
CASSPGPSIGEQYF
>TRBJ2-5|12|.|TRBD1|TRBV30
TGTGCCTGGAACAGGGGACAAGAGACCCAGTACTTC
CAWNRGQETQYF
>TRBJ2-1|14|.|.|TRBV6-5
TGTGCCAGCTTTAGGTCCGGGGGAAACAATGAGCAGTTCTTC
CASFRSGGNNEQFF
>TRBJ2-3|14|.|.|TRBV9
TGTGCCAGCAGCGCCCCCGGGGGCACAGATACGCAGTATTTT
CASSAPGGTDTQYF
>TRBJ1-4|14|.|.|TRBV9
TGTGCCAGCAGCGTAATGGAGAGCACCGAAAAACTGTTTTTT
CASSVMESTEKLFF
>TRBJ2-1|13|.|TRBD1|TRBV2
TGTGCCAGCAGTGAAGAGGTGAGGGGGCGGCTGTTCTTC
CASSEEVRGRLFF
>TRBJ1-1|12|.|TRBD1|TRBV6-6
TGTGCCAGCAGTAGGCAGACAGGGGAAGCTTTCTTT
CASSRQTGEAFF
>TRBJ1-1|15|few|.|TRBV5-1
TGCGCCAGCAGCTTGGACAGCCTTAGGGGCACTGAAGCTTTCTTT
CASSLDSLRGTEAFF
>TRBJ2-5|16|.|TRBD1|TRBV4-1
TGCGCCAGCAGCCGCGCCGGGACAGGGGAGGGTGAGACCCAGTACTTC
CASSRAGTGEGETQYF
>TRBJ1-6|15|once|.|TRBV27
TGTGCCAGCAGTCCGGACCGGGTTGCTAATTCACCCCTCCACTTT
CASSPDRVANSPLHF
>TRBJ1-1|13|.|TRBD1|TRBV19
TGTGCCAGTAGTCCCCGGGACAGGGCTGAAGCTTTCTTT
CASSPRDRAEAFF
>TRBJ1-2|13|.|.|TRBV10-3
TGTGCCATCAGTGACTCAGGTCCCATGGGCTACACCTTC
CAISDSGPMGYTF
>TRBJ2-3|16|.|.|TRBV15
TGTGCCACCACCAAAAAACTTCAGGGAAGGGGAGATACGCAGTATTTT
CATTKKLQGRGDTQYF
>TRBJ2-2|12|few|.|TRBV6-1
TGTGCCAGCAGCAGCACCACCGGGGAGCTGTTTTTT
CASSSTTGELFF
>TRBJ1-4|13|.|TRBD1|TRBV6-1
TGTGCCAGCAGGACAGGGATAGGGGAAAAACTGTTTTTT
CASRTGIGEKLFF
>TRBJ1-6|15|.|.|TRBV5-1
TGCGCCAGCAGCTCGTCGACAGGCGGAAATTCACCCCTCCACTTT
CASSSSTGGNSPLHF
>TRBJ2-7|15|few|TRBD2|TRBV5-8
TGTGCCAGCAGCTTGGTCGCGGGAGTCTCCTACGAGCAGTACTTC
CASSLVAGVSYEQYF
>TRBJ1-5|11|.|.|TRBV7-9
TGTGCCAGCAGCTTACAGGGGCCCCAGCATTTT
CASSLQGPQHF
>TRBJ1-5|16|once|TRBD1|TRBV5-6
TGTGCCAGCAGCTCGTCCAGGGGGTTGAGCAATCAGCCCCAGCATTTT
CASSSSRGLSNQPQHF
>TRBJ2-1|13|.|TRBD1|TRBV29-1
TGCAGCGTATCCGGGACAGGGATACGTGAGCAGTTCTTC
CSVSGTGIREQFF
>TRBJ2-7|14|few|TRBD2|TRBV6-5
TGTGCCAGCAGAGGGGCGGGAGAGATTTACGAGCAGTACTTC
CASRGAGEIYEQYF
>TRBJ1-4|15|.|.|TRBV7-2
TGTGCCAGCAGCTTAGACCCAGGGAATAATGAAAAACTGTTTTTT
CASSLDPGNNEKLFF
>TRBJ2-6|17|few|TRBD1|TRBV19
TGTGCCAGCCTGGACGGGACAGGGATGGCCGGGGCCAACGTCCTGACTTTC
CASLDGTGMAGANVLTF
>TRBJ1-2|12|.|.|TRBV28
TGTGCCAGCAGCGTACCCGTCTCTGGCTACACCTTC
CASSVPVSGYTF
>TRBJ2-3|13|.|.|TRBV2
TGTGCCAGCAAGGGCATGGTGGGAGATACGCAGTATTTT
CASKGMVGDTQYF
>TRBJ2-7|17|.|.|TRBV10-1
TGCGCCAGCAGTGAGTCCCGCATCCAGGGCCACTCCTACGAGCAGTACTTC
CASSESRIQGHSYEQYF